This T cell receptor (beta chain) was found in a study of tumor and adjacent non-tumor tissue in lung cancer. Study details: Patients were aged about 31 to 76, approximately ten men and 4 to 6 women, stage I to III. Samples averaged about 3.8 million productive TCRbeta reads each.

The study's findings and limits: Compared with tumor, normal lung showed significantly lower TCR diversity. In normal lung, the top 100 clones were significantly more dominant than in tumor.

The template was RNA from unsorted bulk tissue. Remarks on this clonotype: Its specificity is not known.

Trimming cost V 3 bases and J 4 bases, with 15 bases left between them. The CDR3 spans 15 residues. Looked up from germline, CDR1 is SGHNT and CDR2 is YYREEE (reference sequence). A modified ARM-PCR protocol with three rounds of nested PCR amplified TCRbeta. TCRdb re-called the multiplex PCR reads with MiXCR, one entry per CDR3 protein. The sample consists of more than 85,000 distinct CDR3 sequences, nearly 85% of them appearing once. The chain has TRBV5-4 and TRBJ2-3; perhaps TRBD2 as D (7 bases). The sequence derives from a man between 65 and 79 years old with non-small cell lung cancer. The specimen was lung tumor tissue. The CDR3 nucleotides are TGTGCCAGCAGCTGGTGGGGGGGCCCTGCAGATACGCAGTATTTT. Translated, it gives CASSWWGGPADTQYF.